This T cell receptor beta chain was found in a study of control samples from healthy donors and cancer patients (dated by TCRdb to the early 2020s). From cysteine to phenylalanine, the CDR3 is 14 amino acids long. The retained sequence is limited to the CDR3, 42 bases, with the frame set at the first base. From a lookup of the germline V gene, CDR1 and CDR2 are MRHNA and SNTAGT. The germline ends are 9 bases apart after V is trimmed by 4 bases and J by 0 bases. Details on this clone: Its recognized antigen is unknown. No base qualities exist here, and no much larger clone lies one base off it.

The method behind the library was the immunoSEQ multiplex PCR assay. In its TCRdb copy, this immuneACCESS table keeps in-frame sequences only and misses some clones. Where compared with another copy, unresolved V genes explain less than half of these, and the others have no known cause. The sample profile shows about 120,000 clones; about 90% of them were found once. The ten largest clonotypes hold around 2% of the sample. This clonotype originated in a young man in good health. This receptor chain uses TRBV6-4 and TRBJ1-2; the D gene identity is not certain. The material sequenced was blood. The CDR3 has the sequence CASSVELANYGYTF. The nucleotide sequence reads TGTGCCAGCAGTGTAGAATTGGCTAACTATGGCTACACCTTC.